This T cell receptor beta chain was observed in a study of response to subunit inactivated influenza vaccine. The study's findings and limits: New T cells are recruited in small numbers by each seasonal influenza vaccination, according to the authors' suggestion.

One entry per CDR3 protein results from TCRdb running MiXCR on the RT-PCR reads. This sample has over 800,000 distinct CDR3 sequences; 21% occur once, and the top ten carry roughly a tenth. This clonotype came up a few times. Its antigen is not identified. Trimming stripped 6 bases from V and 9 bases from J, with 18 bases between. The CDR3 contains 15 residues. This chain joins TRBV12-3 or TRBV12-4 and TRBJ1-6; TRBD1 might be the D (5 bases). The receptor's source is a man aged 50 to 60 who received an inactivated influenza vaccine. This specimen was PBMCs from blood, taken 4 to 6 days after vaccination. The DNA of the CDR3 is TGTGCCAGCAGACTCCTCGGGACGGAAATTTCACCCCTCCACTTT. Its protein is CASRLLGTEISPLHF.